This TCR beta chain was obtained from a study of molecular identifiers for immune sequencing clone quantification. CDR1 and CDR2 (germline): MDHEN, SYDVKM. Trimming took off 3 bases at V and 0 bases at J, with 9 bases between the two ends. The CDR3 spans 15 residues. TCRdb passed the PCR reads through MiXCR, listing each CDR3 protein once. This sample has some 66,000 distinct CDR3 sequences; around 20% occur once, and the top ten carry over 1.1%. This clonotype showed up many times. The sequencing input was naive CD8+ T cells from blood, with Jurkat cell RNA spiked in. Subset: FACS-sorted CD8+CD4-CCR7+CD45RA+ naive T cells. V usage is TRBV28 and J usage is TRBJ1-5, with D possibly matching TRBD1 (5 bases). The receptor comes from a human donor in good health. Some libraries in this study had Jurkat cell RNA spiked in. This CDR3 is CASSFGTGSNQPQHF. In nucleotides, the CDR3 is TGTGCCAGCAGTTTTGGGACCGGTAGCAATCAGCCCCAGCATTTT. Variable domain in full (rest from reference TRBV28 and TRBJ1-5): DVKVTQSSRYLVKRTGEKVFLECVQDMDHENMFWYRQDPGLGLRLIYFSYDVKMKEKGDIPEGYSVSREKKERFSLILESASTNQTSMYLCASSFGTGSNQPQHFGDGTRLSIL.